This TCR beta chain comes out of a study of monozygotic twins with inflammatory bowel disease (dated by TCRdb to the late 2010s). With respect to the entire study: The full study comprised 30 or so monozygotic twin pairs: nine German pairs (four IBD-concordant, five IBD-discordant) and 19 IBD-discordant Danish pairs. The search for disease-associated traits relied mainly on comparing IBD patients with their genetically identical healthy co-twins within discordant pairs. Each individual had, on average, about 151 000 unique TCRalpha sequences and 181 000 unique TCRbeta sequences available for analysis. What the work shows at the level of the full study, not this receptor alone: Repertoire similarity did not differ between concordant and discordant twins, possibly due to limited statistical power. IBD patients had lower TCRbeta repertoire diversity, measured by the inverse Simpson index, than their healthy co-twins. The results gave no support for a single strong signal or clonotype linked to IBD. Distinction between different T cell subtypes could not be achieved in the analysis. Because patients received different immunosuppressive treatments, the repertoires may have picked up extra background noise and variability between individuals. Compared with healthy twins, IBD patients had fewer clonotypes in common with other individuals, a difference most pronounced in patients showing signs of disease activity.

A roughly 2.7 ml peripheral blood sample was drawn into PAXgene tubes per donor and stored at -80°C. Total RNA was isolated from whole blood with the PAXgene blood miRNA kit on an automated QIAcube, without T cell sorting. Peripheral blood from monozygotic twin pairs, either concordant or discordant for inflammatory bowel disease, underwent deep TCRalpha and TCRbeta repertoire profiling that used unique molecular barcoding. For every twin pair, smoking habits were documented, and each individual was categorised as a current, former or never smoker. Counted from cysteine to phenylalanine, this CDR3 has 14 amino acids. No DNA accompanies this entry. For CDR1 and CDR2, the germline V gene lists SGHDT and YYEEEE. Libraries were prepared through 5' RACE. For each TCR library, 3,500 to 4,000 ng of total RNA was used. cDNA was synthesized with SMARTScribe reverse transcriptase in eight separate reactions per sample. During cDNA synthesis, template switching introduced unique molecular identifiers that contained a 6-nucleotide sample barcode. Two nested PCRs of about 16 and 10 cycles amplified the TCRalpha and TCRbeta cDNA, and bead purification followed each PCR. Before amplification, cDNA was treated with uracil DNA-glycosylase and purified using the QIAquick PCR purification kit. The second PCR added Illumina TruSeq-compatible adapters along with sample-specific barcodes. TapeStation and Qubit were used to check library quality and concentration, and 4.5 to 5 ng of each library was pooled. The pooled libraries were sequenced with 2 x 100 bp reads and custom sequencing primers on an Illumina HiSeq2500 single-index Rapid Run. In the original analysis: UMI-based consensus assembly with MiGEC version 1.2.6 was used to correct PCR and sequencing errors. MiXCR version 2.1.1 handled V(D)J alignment, clonotype assembly and CDR3 extraction. To normalise gene usage, clonotype sharing and MAIT/NKT TCR abundance, the analysis used the top 1000, 10 000 and 20 000 clonotypes per sample. After downsampling to 27 000 UMIs, diversity was calculated as the inverse Simpson index using the vegan R package. Paired Mann-Whitney U tests on discordant twin pairs were used, with Benjamini-Hochberg multiple-testing correction. One entry per CDR3 protein sequence results from the TCRdb reprocessing of the reads, with DNA left out. These V and J calls derive from TCRdb rather than the authors' analysis. The sample table on file contains fewer than 550,000 distinct CDR3 sequences. The biggest ten clones account for 2% to 2.5% of the sample.

With respect to this clonotype: Its antigen remains undetermined.

Sequenced: blood. The source is a human donor with ulcerative colitis or Crohn's disease, or a healthy co-twin of an affected twin (not recorded which). The sequence is built from TRBV5-6 and TRBJ2-3; no DNA is available, so the TRBD1 call from TCRdb remains unchecked. This receptor has the CDR3 CASSLVGATDTQYF.